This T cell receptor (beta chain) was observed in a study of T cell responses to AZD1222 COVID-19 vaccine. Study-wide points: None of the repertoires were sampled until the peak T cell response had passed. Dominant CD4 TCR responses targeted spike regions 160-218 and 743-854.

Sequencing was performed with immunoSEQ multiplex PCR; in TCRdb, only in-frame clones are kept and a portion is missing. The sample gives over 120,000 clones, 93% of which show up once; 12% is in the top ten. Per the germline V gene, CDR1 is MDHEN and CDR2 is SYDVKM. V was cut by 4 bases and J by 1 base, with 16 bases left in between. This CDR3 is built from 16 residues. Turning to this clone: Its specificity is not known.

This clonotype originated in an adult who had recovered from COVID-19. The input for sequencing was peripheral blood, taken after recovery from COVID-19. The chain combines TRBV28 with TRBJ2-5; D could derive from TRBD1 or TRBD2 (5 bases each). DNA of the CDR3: TGTGCCAGCAGTTCAGGTGGGGCGGGTAGCCAAGAGACCCAGTACTTC. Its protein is CASSSGGAGSQETQYF. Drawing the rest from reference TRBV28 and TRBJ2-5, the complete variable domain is DVKVTQSSRYLVKRTGEKVFLECVQDMDHENMFWYRQDPGLGLRLIYFSYDVKMKEKGDIPEGYSVSREKKERFSLILESASTNQTSMYLCASSSGGAGSQETQYFGPGTRLLVL.